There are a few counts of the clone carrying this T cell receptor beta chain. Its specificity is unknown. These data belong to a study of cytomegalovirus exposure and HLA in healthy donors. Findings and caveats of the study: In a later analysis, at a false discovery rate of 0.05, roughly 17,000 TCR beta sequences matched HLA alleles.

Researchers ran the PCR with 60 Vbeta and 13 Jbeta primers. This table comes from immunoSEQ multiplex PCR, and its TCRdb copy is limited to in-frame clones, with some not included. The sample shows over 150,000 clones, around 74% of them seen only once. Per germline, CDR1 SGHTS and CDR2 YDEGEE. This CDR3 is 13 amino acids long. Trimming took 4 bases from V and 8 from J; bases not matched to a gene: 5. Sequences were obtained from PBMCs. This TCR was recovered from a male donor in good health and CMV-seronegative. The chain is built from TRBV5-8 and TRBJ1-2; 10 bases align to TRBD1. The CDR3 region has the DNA TGTGCCAGCAGCCTAGACAGGGGGCAAGGCTACACCTTC. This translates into CASSLDRGQGYTF.